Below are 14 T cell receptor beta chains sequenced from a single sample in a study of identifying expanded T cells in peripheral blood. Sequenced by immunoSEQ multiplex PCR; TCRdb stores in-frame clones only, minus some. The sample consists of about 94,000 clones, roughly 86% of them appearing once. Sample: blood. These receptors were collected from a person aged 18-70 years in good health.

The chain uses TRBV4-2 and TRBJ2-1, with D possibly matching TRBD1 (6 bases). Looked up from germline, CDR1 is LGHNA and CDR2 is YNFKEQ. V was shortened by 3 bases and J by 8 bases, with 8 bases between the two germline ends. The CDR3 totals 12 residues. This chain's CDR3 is CASSQGAYEQFF. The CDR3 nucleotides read TGTGCCAGCAGCCAGGGGGCCTATGAGCAGTTCTTC.

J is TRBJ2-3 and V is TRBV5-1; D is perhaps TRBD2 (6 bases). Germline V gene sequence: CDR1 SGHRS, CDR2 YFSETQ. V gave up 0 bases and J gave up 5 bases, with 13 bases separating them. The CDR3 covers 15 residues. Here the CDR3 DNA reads TGCGCCAGCAGCTTGGCCCCCGGGGGTCAAGATACGCAGTATTTT. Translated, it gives CASSLAPGGQDTQYF.

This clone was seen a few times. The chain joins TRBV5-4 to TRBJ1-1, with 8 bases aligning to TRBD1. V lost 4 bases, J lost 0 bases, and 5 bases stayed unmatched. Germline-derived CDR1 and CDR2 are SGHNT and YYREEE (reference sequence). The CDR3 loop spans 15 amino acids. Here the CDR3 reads CASSPRQGMNTEAFF. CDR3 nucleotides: TGTGCCAGCAGCCCCCGACAGGGGATGAACACTGAAGCTTTCTTT.

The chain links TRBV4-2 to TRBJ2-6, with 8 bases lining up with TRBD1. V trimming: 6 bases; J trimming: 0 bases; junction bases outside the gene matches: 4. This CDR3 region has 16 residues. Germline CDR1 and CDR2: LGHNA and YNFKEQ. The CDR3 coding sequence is TGTGCCAGCAGTCATACAGGGGGCTCTGGGGCCAACGTCCTGACTTTC. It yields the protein CASSHTGGSGANVLTF.

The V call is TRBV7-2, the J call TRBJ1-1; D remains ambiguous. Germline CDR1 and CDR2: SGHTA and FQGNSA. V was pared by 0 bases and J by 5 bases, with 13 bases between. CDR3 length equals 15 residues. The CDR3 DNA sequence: TGTGCCAGCAGCTTAGCCGAAGGCTGGGTGACTGAAGCTTTCTTT. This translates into CASSLAEGWVTEAFF.

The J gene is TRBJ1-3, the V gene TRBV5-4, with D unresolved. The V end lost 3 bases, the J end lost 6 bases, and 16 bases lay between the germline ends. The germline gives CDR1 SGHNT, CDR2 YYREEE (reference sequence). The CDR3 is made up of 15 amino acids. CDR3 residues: CASSSRTAGQNTIYF. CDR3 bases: TGTGCCAGCAGCTCAAGGACCGCAGGTCAAAACACCATATATTTT.

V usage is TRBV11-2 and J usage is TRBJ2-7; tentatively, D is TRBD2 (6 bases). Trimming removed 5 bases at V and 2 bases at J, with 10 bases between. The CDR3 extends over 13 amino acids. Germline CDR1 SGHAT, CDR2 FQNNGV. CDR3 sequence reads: CASSVSGTYEQYF. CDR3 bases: TGTGCCAGCAGCGTTAGCGGAACCTACGAGCAGTACTTC. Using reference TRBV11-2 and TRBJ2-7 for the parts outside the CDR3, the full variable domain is EAGVAQSPRYKIIEKRQSVAFWCNPISGHATLYWYQQILGQGPKLLIQFQNNGVVDDSQLPKDRFSAERLKGVDSTLKIQPAKLEDSAVYLCASSVSGTYEQYFGPGTRLTVT.

CDR3 sequence: CASSGQGTYEQYF. The CDR3 DNA is TGTGCCAGTAGTGGACAGGGAACGTACGAGCAGTACTTC. The chain combines TRBV19 with TRBJ2-7, with 8 bases aligning to TRBD1. Per the germline V gene, CDR1 is LNHDA and CDR2 is SQIVND (reference sequence). Unmatched junction bases numbered 4, after V lost 5 bases and J lost 4 bases. The CDR3 is made up of 13 amino acids.

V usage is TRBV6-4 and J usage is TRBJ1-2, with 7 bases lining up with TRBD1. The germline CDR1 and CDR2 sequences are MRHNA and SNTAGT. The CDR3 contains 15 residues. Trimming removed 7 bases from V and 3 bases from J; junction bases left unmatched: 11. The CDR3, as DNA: TGTGCCAGCACCGAAGCCCCAGGGGGACACTATGGCTACACCTTC. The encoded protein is CASTEAPGGHYGYTF.

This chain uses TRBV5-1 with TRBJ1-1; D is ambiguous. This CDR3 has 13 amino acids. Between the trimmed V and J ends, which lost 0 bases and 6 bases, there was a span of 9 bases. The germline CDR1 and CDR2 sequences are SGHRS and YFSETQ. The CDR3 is CASSLGLTAEAFF. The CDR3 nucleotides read TGCGCCAGCAGCTTGGGGTTAACAGCTGAAGCTTTCTTT.

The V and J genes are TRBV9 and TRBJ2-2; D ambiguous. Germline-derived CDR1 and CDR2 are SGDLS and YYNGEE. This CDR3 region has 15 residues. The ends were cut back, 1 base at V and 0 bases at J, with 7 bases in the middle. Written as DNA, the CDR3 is TGTGCCAGCAGCGTATCAGTGTCGAACACCGGGGAGCTGTTTTTT. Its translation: CASSVSVSNTGELFF.

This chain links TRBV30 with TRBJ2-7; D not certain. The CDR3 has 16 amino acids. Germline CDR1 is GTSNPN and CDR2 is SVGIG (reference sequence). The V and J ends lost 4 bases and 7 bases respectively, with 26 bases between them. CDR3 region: CAWTPRKLAANREQYF. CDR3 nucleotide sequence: TGTGCCTGGACTCCCCGGAAACTCGCGGCTAATCGGGAGCAGTACTTC.

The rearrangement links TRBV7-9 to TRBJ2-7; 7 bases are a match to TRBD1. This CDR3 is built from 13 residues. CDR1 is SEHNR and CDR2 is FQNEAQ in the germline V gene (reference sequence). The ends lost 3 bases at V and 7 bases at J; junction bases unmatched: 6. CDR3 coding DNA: TGTGCCAGCAGCTTGAACCCAGGGGGTGAGCAGTACTTC. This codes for CASSLNPGGEQYF.

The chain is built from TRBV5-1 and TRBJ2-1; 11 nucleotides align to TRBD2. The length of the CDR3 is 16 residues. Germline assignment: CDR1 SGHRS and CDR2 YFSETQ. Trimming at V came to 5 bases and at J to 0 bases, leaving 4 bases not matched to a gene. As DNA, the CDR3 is TGCGCCAGCAGGACTAGCGGGGCGGGCTCCTACAATGAGCAGTTCTTC. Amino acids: CASRTSGAGSYNEQFF. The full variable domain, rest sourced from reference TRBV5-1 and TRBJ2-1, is KAGVTQTPRYLIKTRGQQVTLSCSPISGHRSVSWYQQTPGQGLQFLFEYFSETQRNKGNFPGRFSGRQFSNSRSEMNVSTLELGDSALYLCASRTSGAGSYNEQFFGPGTRLTVL.